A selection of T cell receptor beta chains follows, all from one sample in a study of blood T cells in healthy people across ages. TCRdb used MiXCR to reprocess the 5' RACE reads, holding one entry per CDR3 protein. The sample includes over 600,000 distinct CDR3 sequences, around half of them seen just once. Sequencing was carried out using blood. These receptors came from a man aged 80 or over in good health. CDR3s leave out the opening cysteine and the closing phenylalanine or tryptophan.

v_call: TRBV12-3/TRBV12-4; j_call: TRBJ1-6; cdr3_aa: ASTLQRGSPLH
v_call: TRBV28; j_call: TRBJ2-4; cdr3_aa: ASSPPEGGLSKNIQY
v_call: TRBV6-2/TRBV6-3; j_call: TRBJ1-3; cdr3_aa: ASSWDTSGNTIY
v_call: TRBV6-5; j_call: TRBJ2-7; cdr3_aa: ASSPYGLSYEQY
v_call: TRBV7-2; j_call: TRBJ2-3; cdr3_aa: ASSFSGSSDTQY
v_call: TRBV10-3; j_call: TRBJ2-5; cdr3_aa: AIGVAQGGETQY
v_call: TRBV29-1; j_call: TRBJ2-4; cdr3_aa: SANSPGRNIQY
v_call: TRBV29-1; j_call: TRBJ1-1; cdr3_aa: SVEEVGAEAF
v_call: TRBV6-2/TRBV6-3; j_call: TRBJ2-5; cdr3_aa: ASTGGKTSGSKETQY
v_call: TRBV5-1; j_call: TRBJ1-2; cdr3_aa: ASSPTGIDGYT
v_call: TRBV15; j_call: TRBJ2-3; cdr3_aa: ATSTNTDTQY
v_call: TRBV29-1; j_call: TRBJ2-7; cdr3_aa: SVVTSWSYEQY
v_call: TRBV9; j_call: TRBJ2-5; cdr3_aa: ASSVDPGPSETQY
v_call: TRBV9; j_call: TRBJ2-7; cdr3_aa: ASSQGLAGGQHEQY
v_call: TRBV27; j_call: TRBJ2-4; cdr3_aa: TSSAPQGAKNIQY
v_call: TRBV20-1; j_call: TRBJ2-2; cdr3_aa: SVGANTGELF
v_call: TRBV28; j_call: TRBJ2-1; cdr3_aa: ASSLKGIIWTVSGRAEHNEQF
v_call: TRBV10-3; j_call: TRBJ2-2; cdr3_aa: AISRTGVGAGELF
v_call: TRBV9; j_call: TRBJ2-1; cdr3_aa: ASSLTSRGYNEQF
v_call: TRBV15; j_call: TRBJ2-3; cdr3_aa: ATSRLPGLETDTQY
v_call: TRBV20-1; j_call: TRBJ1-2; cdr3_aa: SAREDNYGYT
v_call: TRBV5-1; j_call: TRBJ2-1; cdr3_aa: ASSHGINEQF
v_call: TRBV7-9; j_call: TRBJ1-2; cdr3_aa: ASSPNLREGEGGYT
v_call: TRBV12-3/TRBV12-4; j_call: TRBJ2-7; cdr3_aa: ASSSGQDEQY
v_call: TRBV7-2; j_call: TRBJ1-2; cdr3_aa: ASSWRQGSDYGYT
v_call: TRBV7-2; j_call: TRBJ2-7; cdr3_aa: ASSLLGEGAGEQY
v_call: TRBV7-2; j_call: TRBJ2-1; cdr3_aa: ASSLSSMRNEQF
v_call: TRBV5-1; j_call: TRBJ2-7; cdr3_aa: ASSLDPSGSSYEQY
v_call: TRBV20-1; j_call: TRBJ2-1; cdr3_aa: SAPTILSYNEQF
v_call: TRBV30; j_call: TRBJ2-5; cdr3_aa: ANDRGGETQY
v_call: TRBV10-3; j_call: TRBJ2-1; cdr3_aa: ATDLVGEVNEQF
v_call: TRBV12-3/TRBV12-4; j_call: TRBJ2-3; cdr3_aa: ASSLKATTDTQY
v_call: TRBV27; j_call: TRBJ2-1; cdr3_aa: ASRRLAGGSCNEQF
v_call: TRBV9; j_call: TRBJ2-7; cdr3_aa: ASSVRDRDVEQY
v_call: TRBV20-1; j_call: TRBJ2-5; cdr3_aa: SARPSGTETQY
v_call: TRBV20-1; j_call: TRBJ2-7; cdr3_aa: SASVVGRAYELY
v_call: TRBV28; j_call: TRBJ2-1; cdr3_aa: ASSLWRGVSSYNEQF
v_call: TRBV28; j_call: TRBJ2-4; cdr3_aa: ASRQAGGRDIQY
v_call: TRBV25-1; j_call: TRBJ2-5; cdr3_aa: ASSEGTSLQETQY
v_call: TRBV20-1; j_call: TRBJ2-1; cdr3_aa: SAPGLADYNEQF
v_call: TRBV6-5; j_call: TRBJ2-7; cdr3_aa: ASSLTGDLRYEQY
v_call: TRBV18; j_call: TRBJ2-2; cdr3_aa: ASSPTGTAQPPNTGELF
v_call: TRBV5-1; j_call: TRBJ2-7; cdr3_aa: ASSSFGGRYEQY